Presented here are 24 T cell receptor beta chains from one specimen sequenced in a study of T cells in Graves' hyperthyroidism and ophthalmopathy. The source material, RNA transcripts, was used to amplify TCR beta CDR3 regions. HTBI primers were used for first-round RT-PCR of the TCR CDR3. TCRdb reprocessed the multiplex PCR reads via MiXCR and lists one record per CDR3 protein. Of about 840,000 distinct CDR3 sequences in the sample, roughly 37% were seen once. The sample taken for sequencing was blood. The source of these receptors is a man between 18 and 29 years old with Graves' hyperthyroidism.

This clonotype turned up a few times. The chain joins TRBV12-3 or TRBV12-4 to TRBJ1-1, with a tentative D call TRBD1 (6 bases). V dropped 5 bases and J dropped 8 bases, with 12 bases sitting between them. CDR3 length equals 12 residues. CDR3 coding DNA: TGTGCCAGCAGTACCGGACAGCCCGAAGCTTTCTTT. Translation: CASSTGQPEAFF.

This clonotype occurred a few times. The chain has TRBV7-9 and TRBJ2-5; D perhaps matches TRBD2 (5 bases). Trimming pared 5 bases from V and 2 bases from J, leaving 15 bases between. This CDR3 spans 15 amino acids. Germline-derived CDR1 and CDR2 are SEHNR and FQNEAQ (reference sequence). The CDR3 loop is CASSESSGSQETQYF. Here the CDR3 DNA reads TGTGCCAGCAGCGAATCAAGCGGTTCTCAAGAGACCCAGTACTTC.

As regards this clonotype: One junction end disagrees with the germline gene, perhaps due to a read error. The chain has TRBV2 and TRBJ2-1; 9 nucleotides match TRBD2. This CDR3 contains 15 residues. The germline V gene encodes CDR1 SNHLY and CDR2 FYNNEI. CDR3 nucleotide sequence: TGTGCCATCAGTGCGGCGGGAGGGCCTAGTAATGAGCAGTTCTTC. This gives the protein CAISAAGGPSNEQFF.

This clonotype has just a few counts. CDR3 coding DNA: TGTGCCAGCAGACAAGCTCCCCTGCGGGGCAGGGCGAGGGGGGCCAACGTCCTGACTTTC. Translated: CASRQAPLRGRARGANVLTF. The V and J genes are TRBV7-9 and TRBJ2-6; TRBD2 is a possible D gene (6 bases). CDR1 and CDR2 (germline): SEHNR, FQNEAQ (reference sequence). The CDR3 extends over 20 amino acids. Trimming removed 6 bases from V and 4 bases from J, with 28 bases in between.

The chain carries TRBV4-2 and TRBJ2-5; D unresolved. V lost 1 base and J 3 bases, leaving 9 bases between the germline ends. CDR1 is LGHNA and CDR2 is YNFKEQ in the germline V gene. This CDR3 is 14 amino acids long. The CDR3 protein is CASSQARFEETQYF. In nucleotides, the CDR3 is TGTGCCAGCAGCCAAGCAAGATTCGAAGAGACCCAGTACTTC.

This clonotype was seen ten or more times. The chain links TRBV7-6 to TRBJ2-7; D gene uncertain. The ends were cut back, 1 base at V and 12 bases at J, with 7 bases in the middle. In germline, CDR1 is SGHVS, CDR2 FNYEAQ. The CDR3 runs 10 residues. CDR3 in DNA: TGTGCCAGCAGCTTAGGGATGCCGTACTTC. Amino acid sequence: CASSLGMPYF.

A note on this clonotype: The junction departs from germline at one end; a sequencing error may be responsible. V is TRBV15 and J is TRBJ2-6; tentative D call: TRBD1 (7 bases). The length of the CDR3 is 14 residues. The V gene's germline CDR1 is LNHNV and CDR2 YYDKDF (reference sequence). CDR3 loop: CATSRDQSQGTEAF. DNA for the CDR3: TGTGCCACCAGCAGAGATCAGTCACAGGGGACTGAAGCTTTC.

This clonotype was counted at least ten times. This CDR3 is CATSRDVWSNQPQHF. CDR3 coding DNA: TGTGCCACCAGCAGAGATGTATGGTCAAATCAGCCCCAGCATTTT. The chain is built from TRBV15 and TRBJ1-5; no reliable D call. Germline V lookup: CDR1 LNHNV, CDR2 YYDKDF (reference sequence). Trimming pared 0 bases from V and 4 bases from J, leaving 10 bases between. The CDR3 has 15 amino acids.

The J gene is TRBJ1-2, the V gene TRBV25-1; 8 nucleotides match TRBD1. V trimming: 6 bases; J trimming: 3 bases; junction bases outside the gene matches: 6. Germline loops: CDR1 MGHDK, CDR2 SYGVNS. The CDR3 is 14 amino acids. As DNA, the CDR3 is TGTGCCAGCAGCTCCCCGGGACAGGACTATGGCTACACCTTC. Translation: CASSSPGQDYGYTF.

This clonotype was seen ten or more times. Germline is not matched at one junction end, which may reflect a read error. This chain joins TRBV5-1 and TRBJ1-5; D not resolved. This CDR3 has 13 residues. Germline CDR1 is SGHRS and CDR2 is YFSETQ. The CDR3 reads CASSLDGNQPQHF. The CDR3 bases are TGTGCCAGCAGCTTAGACGGCAATCAGCCCCAGCATTTT.

Comment on this clonotype: This may be a read error, as it is one base from a much larger clone. The CDR3 sequence is CASSSVELNTIYF. The CDR3 bases are TGTGCCAGCAGCTCAGTAGAACTCAACACCATATATTTT. V and J are TRBV7-9 and TRBJ1-3; no clear D. This CDR3 contains 13 residues. Germline V gene sequence: CDR1 SEHNR, CDR2 FQNEAQ (reference sequence). V was shortened by 4 bases and J by 7 bases, with 11 bases between the two germline ends.

This chain uses TRBV5-6 with TRBJ2-2; D not certain. CDR3 size: 14 residues. The germline CDR1 and CDR2 sequences are SGHDT and YYEEEE. The germline V and J ends were trimmed by 3 bases and 4 bases, with 10 bases remaining between them. CDR3 coding DNA: TGTGCCAGCAGCTCCTTGGAGATCACCGGGGAGCTGTTTTTT. Its protein product is CASSSLEITGELFF.

This clonotype was observed many times. V usage is TRBV29-1 and J usage is TRBJ1-1; D is ambiguous. The ends were cut back, 5 bases at V and 5 bases at J, with 15 bases in the middle. The CDR3 contains 13 residues. Germline-derived CDR1 and CDR2 are SQVTM and ANQGSEA. CDR3 DNA: TGCAGCGTTTCGGGCACCCCGGGGACTGAAGCTTTCTTT. It is translated as CSVSGTPGTEAFF.

This clonotype was observed many times. The junction departs from germline at one end; a sequencing error may be responsible. The J gene is TRBJ2-5, the V gene TRBV11-2; D unresolved. Germline assignment: CDR1 SGHAT and CDR2 FQNNGV. This CDR3 comprises 13 residues. The CDR3 spells CASSLVRQETQYF. CDR3 DNA: TGTGCTAGCAGCTTAGTTAGGCAAGAGACCCAGTACTTC.

Many counts were recorded for this clonotype. The gene calls are TRBV20-1 and TRBJ1-2, with D uncertain. The V gene's germline CDR1 is DFQATT and CDR2 SNEGSKA (reference sequence). Between the trimmed V and J ends, which lost 0 bases and 4 bases, there was a span of 9 bases. The CDR3 has 13 amino acids. CDR3 residues: CSARDGQGYGYTF. CDR3 sequence (DNA): TGCAGTGCTAGAGATGGGCAAGGCTATGGCTACACCTTC.

This clonotype is a singleton in its sample. A clone one base away is much larger, so this may be a read error. The J gene is TRBJ2-7, the V gene TRBV7-9; TRBD1 is a possible D gene (5 bases). The CDR3 sequence is 14 residues long. Germline CDR1 reads SEHNR; CDR2 reads FQNEAQ (reference sequence). CDR3 DNA: TGTGCCAGCAAGCGAGACCCTGGGGCCTACGAGCGGTACTTC. Translation gives CASKRDPGAYERYF.

This chain links TRBV29-1 with TRBJ1-2, with D possibly TRBD1 on 5 matching bases. The germline gives CDR1 SQVTM, CDR2 ANQGSEA. The CDR3 extends over 11 amino acids. CDR3 nucleotides: TGCAGTTTGGGGGACTTCTATGGCTACACCTTC. This gives the protein CSLGDFYGYTF.

The chain employs TRBV10-3 and TRBJ1-5; unclear D gene. The CDR3 sequence is 14 residues long. Per germline, CDR1 ENHRY and CDR2 SYGVKD. DNA for the CDR3: TGTTACTCGCGGAGATCGACGATTGATCAGCCCCAGCATTTT. Amino acids: CYSRRSTIDQPQHF.

In this sample, this clonotype turned up many times. V gene TRBV7-2 combines with J gene TRBJ1-1, with D possibly being TRBD1 (5 bases). V was clipped by 4 bases and J by 11 bases, with 14 bases between them. Germline loops: CDR1 SGHTA, CDR2 FQGNSA. This CDR3 is 12 amino acids long. In nucleotides, the CDR3 is TGTGCCAGCAGCTATCAGGGAGTGGGGGCTTTCTTT. Translated: CASSYQGVGAFF.

The CDR3 DNA follows: TGCAGTGCCGACCGAGACAGTATGAACACTGAAGCTTTCTTT. Residues: CSADRDSMNTEAFF. J is TRBJ1-1 and V is TRBV20-1; D perhaps matches TRBD1 (5 bases). The V gene's germline CDR1 is DFQATT and CDR2 SNEGSKA (reference sequence). CDR3 length: 14 residues. V was cut by 6 bases and J by 0 bases, with 14 bases left in between.

V usage is TRBV25-1 and J usage is TRBJ2-2; either TRBD1 or TRBD2 may fit D (6 bases each). V lost 3 bases and J lost 7, with 15 bases in between. Germline CDR1 and CDR2: MGHDK and SYGVNS. The CDR3 extends over 15 amino acids. CDR3 protein: CASSDLGARDGELFF. The CDR3 DNA follows: TGTGCCAGCAGTGATTTGGGGGCGCGGGACGGGGAGCTGTTTTTT. The full variable domain, with the rest looked up from reference TRBV25-1 and TRBJ2-2, is EADIYQTPRYLVIGTGKKITLECSQTMGHDKMYWYQQDPGMELHLIHYSYGVNSTEKGDLSSESTVSRIRTEHFPLTLESARPSHTSQYLCASSDLGARDGELFFGEGSRLTVL.

The chain recombines TRBV6-4 with TRBJ2-6; D is unclear. CDR1 and CDR2 (germline): MRHNA, SNTAGT. The CDR3 totals 18 residues. Trimming pared 0 bases from V and 0 bases from J, leaving 12 bases between. This chain's CDR3 is CASSDSGSDLSGANVLTF. CDR3 DNA: TGTGCCAGCAGTGACTCTGGGTCAGACCTCTCTGGGGCCAACGTCCTGACTTTC.

As regards this clonotype: The junction departs from the called germline gene at one end, perhaps through a read error. The rearrangement uses TRBV7-9 and TRBJ1-5, with a weak D call TRBD1 (5 bases). Germline V gene data show CDR1 as SEHNR and CDR2 as FQNEAQ (reference sequence). The CDR3 length is 14 residues. CDR3: CASSLGHRNQPQHF. As DNA, the CDR3 is TGCGCCAGCAGCCTAGGACATCGGAATCAGCCCCAGCATTTT.

The V and J genes are TRBV7-8 and TRBJ2-5, with 7 bases that match TRBD1. The CDR3 totals 14 residues. V dropped 5 bases and J dropped 5; count of bases not matched to a gene: 8. Germline-derived CDR1 and CDR2 are SGHVS and FQNEAQ. In DNA form, the CDR3 reads TGTGCCAGCAGCAAGGGACAGCTTTACGAGACCCAGTACTTC. As protein: CASSKGQLYETQYF. The variable domain in full, completed from reference TRBV7-8 and TRBJ2-5, reads GAGVSQSPRYKVAKRGQDVALRCDPISGHVSLFWYQQALGQGPEFLTYFQNEAQLDKSGLPSDRFFAERPEGSVSTLKIQRTQQEDSAVYLCASSKGQLYETQYFGPGTRLLVL.